This T cell receptor beta chain was found in a study of T cell responses to AZD1222 COVID-19 vaccine (dated by TCRdb to the early 2020s). Regarding the complete study: AZD1222 recipients given second doses at about 4 weeks or at about 12 weeks were pooled, since spike-specific TCR depth and breadth were not found to differ between the two schedules. TCR sequencing covered 230 to 250 trial participants: 200 to 220 given two doses of AZD1222 and approximately 26 given two doses of MenACWY control vaccine. Trial participants were enrolled by age into subgroups of 18-55, 56-69 and 70-plus years, and about 150, 27 and 61 TCR-sequenced participants, respectively, were included in these subgroups. Overall study results and their limits: Conclusions about previously exposed vaccinees are limited, since just five to seven AZD1222 recipients were seropositive for SARS-CoV-2 at baseline. Participants were mostly white British, with more females than males. The authors suggested clonal diversity may have been underestimated. In the small 56-69-year group, the increase in depth fell short of significance, most likely because of low power. After two AZD1222 doses, spike-specific TCR breadth and depth were significantly higher than at day 0 and than in MenACWY recipients. Nearly half of unique spike-specific TCRs reportedly recognized epitopes outside regions mutated in the B.1.351 and B.1.1.7 variants. CD4 TCRs associated with the vaccine covered the entire spike protein, and the dominant responses were in regions 160-218 and 743-854. No day 14 peak-response samples were available, so repertoires were characterized only after the peak T cell response.

The table lists this clone with a count of one. Its antigen target is currently unknown. Base qualities are not at hand, and no much larger clone is one base apart. Explained via the paper, the time point label denotes: baseline before first vaccination. The vaccinee samples were drawn from two UK trials, COV001 and COV002, one of which was a single-blind randomized controlled phase 2/3 trial testing AZD1222 (ChAdOx1 nCoV-19) in healthy adults. For TCRbeta chain sequencing, PBMC samples were collected from trial participants at day 0 and at day 28 after the second dose. The cysteine opens and the phenylalanine closes a CDR3 of 13 amino acids. Only the CDR3 region is kept as DNA, spanning 39 bases read in frame from base 1. The CDR1 and CDR2 encoded by the germline V gene (reference sequence) are SEHNR and FQNEAQ. Trimming takes 0 bases from V and 5 bases from J, and the germline ends sit 7 bases apart.

The CDR3 regions of human TCRbeta chains were analyzed by immunosequencing. The study's own analysis went as follows. TCRs in the repertoires were matched against a reference library of SARS-CoV-2-specific TCRs that had been generated with the MIRA antigen-specificity platform. Breadth was defined as the fraction of unique TCRs that were SARS-CoV-2-associated, and depth was defined as the fraction of total T cells that were SARS-CoV-2-associated. Using the MIRA data, each spike-specific TCR was assigned both to the spike region to which the TCR was reactive and to a CD4 or CD8 class. Log10-transformed breadth and depth values were compared by one-way ANOVA with Sidak's multiple comparisons tests. TCRdb took over this immuneACCESS table, retaining in-frame rearrangements with V and J assigned. Such tables are incomplete; in checked studies, under half of the missing clones stem from an unresolved V gene, and the remainder is unexplained. V, J and clone size derive from that table, while D and trimming were established from the DNA sequence. For this sample the table gives about 140,000 clones, of which around 93% were detected only once. The top ten constitute around 4.7% of the sample.

The source of this sequence is an adult in good health. This specimen consisted of peripheral blood, obtained on day 0 of AZD1222 vaccination. The chain was built from TRBV7-9 and TRBJ1-2; a weak D assignment points to TRBD1 (5 bases agree). At the DNA level, the sequence is TGTGCCAGCAGCTTAGCGGGGGTTTATGGCTACACCTTC. It specifies CASSLAGVYGYTF.